A selection of T cell receptor beta chains follows, all from one sample in a study of post-analysis software for immune sequencing data. A single record per CDR3 protein comes from TCRdb applying MiXCR to the PCR reads. The sample shows about 620,000 distinct CDR3 sequences, about 40% of them seen only once. Material: blood. Receptors originate from a girl aged 5-17 years with multiple sclerosis. The CDR3 runs from the conserved cysteine through the conserved F or W. The D gene is left open where the match is weak. The size entry is marked missing in some rows and otherwise reads once, few, many or a size class.

clone size: .
CDR3 length: 15
D gene: .
V gene: TRBV7-2
J gene: TRBJ2-7
CDR3 protein: CASSLGGQGSYEQYF
CDR3 DNA: TGTGCCAGCAGCTTAGGAGGGCAGGGATCCTACGAGCAGTACTTC

clone size: .
CDR3 length: 12
D gene: TRBD2
V gene: TRBV11-2
J gene: TRBJ2-1
CDR3 protein: CASSSRTRVEFF
CDR3 DNA: TGTGCCAGCAGCTCCAGGACTAGAGTAGAGTTCTTC

clone size: .
CDR3 length: 15
D gene: TRBD1
V gene: TRBV10-2
J gene: TRBJ2-7
CDR3 protein: CASRDRDRGRNEQYF
CDR3 DNA: TGCGCCAGCAGGGACCGGGACAGGGGAAGGAACGAGCAGTACTTC

clone size: .
CDR3 length: 14
D gene: TRBD1
V gene: TRBV5-1
J gene: TRBJ2-5
CDR3 protein: CASRMGQPQETQYF
CDR3 DNA: TGCGCCAGCAGGATGGGACAGCCTCAAGAGACCCAGTACTTC

clone size: .
CDR3 length: 16
D gene: TRBD1
V gene: TRBV19
J gene: TRBJ1-2
CDR3 protein: CASSEGDSGFRHGYTF
CDR3 DNA: TGTGCCAGTAGCGAGGGGGACAGTGGGTTTCGGCATGGCTACACCTTC

clone size: .
CDR3 length: 15
D gene: TRBD2
V gene: TRBV12-3/TRBV12-4
J gene: TRBJ2-7
CDR3 protein: CASTKGLGLSYEQYF
CDR3 DNA: TGTGCCAGCACCAAGGGACTAGGCCTATCCTACGAGCAGTACTTC

clone size: .
CDR3 length: 17
D gene: TRBD2
V gene: TRBV5-1
J gene: TRBJ2-1
CDR3 protein: CASSTVAEGRERHEQFF
CDR3 DNA: TGCGCCAGCAGCACGGTAGCCGAAGGGCGGGAGCGACATGAGCAGTTCTTC

clone size: few
CDR3 length: 12
D gene: TRBD1
V gene: TRBV7-4
J gene: TRBJ1-6
CDR3 protein: CASSRTGPPLHF
CDR3 DNA: TGTGCCAGCAGCCGGACAGGCCCACCCCTCCACTTT

clone size: .
CDR3 length: 13
D gene: .
V gene: TRBV6-6
J gene: TRBJ1-2
CDR3 protein: CASSIIQGHGYTF
CDR3 DNA: TGTGCCAGCAGTATAATCCAGGGGCATGGCTACACCTTC

clone size: few
CDR3 length: 15
D gene: TRBD1
V gene: TRBV6-1
J gene: TRBJ2-5
CDR3 protein: CASSDFGTGKETQYF
CDR3 DNA: TGTGCCAGCAGTGACTTTGGGACAGGAAAGGAGACCCAGTACTTC

clone size: few
CDR3 length: 15
D gene: TRBD2
V gene: TRBV2
J gene: TRBJ2-3
CDR3 protein: CASSDSGGAADTQYF
CDR3 DNA: TGTGCCAGCAGTGATAGCGGGGGGGCCGCAGATACGCAGTATTTT

clone size: .
CDR3 length: 14
D gene: TRBD1
V gene: TRBV5-1
J gene: TRBJ2-7
CDR3 protein: CASSLMWTGYEQYF
CDR3 DNA: TGCGCCAGCAGCTTGATGTGGACAGGCTACGAGCAGTACTTC

clone size: .
CDR3 length: 16
D gene: TRBD2
V gene: TRBV5-1
J gene: TRBJ2-3
CDR3 protein: CASSLYPSGSTDTQYF
CDR3 DNA: TGCGCCAGCAGCTTGTATCCTAGCGGAAGCACAGATACGCAGTATTTT

clone size: few
CDR3 length: 15
D gene: .
V gene: TRBV3-1
J gene: TRBJ2-5
CDR3 protein: CASSQGPLVRETQYF
CDR3 DNA: TGTGCCAGCAGCCAGGGACCCCTCGTCAGAGAGACCCAGTACTTC

clone size: .
CDR3 length: 16
D gene: TRBD1
V gene: TRBV10-3
J gene: TRBJ2-3
CDR3 protein: CAISDIGGEAQDTQYF
CDR3 DNA: TGTGCCATCAGTGATATAGGGGGCGAGGCTCAAGATACGCAGTATTTT

clone size: few
CDR3 length: 14
D gene: TRBD2
V gene: TRBV6-6
J gene: TRBJ2-4
CDR3 protein: CASIGYAGGGIQYF
CDR3 DNA: TGTGCCAGCATCGGGTACGCGGGAGGGGGCATTCAGTACTTC

clone size: .
CDR3 length: 16
D gene: TRBD1
V gene: TRBV12-3/TRBV12-4
J gene: TRBJ2-4
CDR3 protein: CASSFGQGAAKNIQYF
CDR3 DNA: TGTGCCAGCAGTTTCGGACAGGGGGCAGCCAAAAACATTCAGTACTTC

clone size: once
CDR3 length: 12
D gene: .
V gene: TRBV29-1
J gene: TRBJ1-1
CDR3 protein: CSVDYGKTEAFF
CDR3 DNA: TGCAGCGTTGATTACGGGAAGACTGAAGCTTTCTTT

clone size: .
CDR3 length: 15
D gene: TRBD2
V gene: TRBV10-3
J gene: TRBJ2-3
CDR3 protein: CAVSGQRGSTDTQYF
CDR3 DNA: TGTGCCGTCAGTGGCCAGCGGGGGAGCACAGATACGCAGTATTTT

clone size: few
CDR3 length: 16
D gene: .
V gene: TRBV12-3/TRBV12-4
J gene: TRBJ1-1
CDR3 protein: CASIPNFWGQNTEAFF
CDR3 DNA: TGTGCCAGCATCCCAAACTTTTGGGGGCAGAACACTGAAGCTTTCTTT

clone size: .
CDR3 length: 13
D gene: .
V gene: TRBV4-1
J gene: TRBJ2-5
CDR3 protein: CASSQGNSDERYF
CDR3 DNA: TGCGCCAGCAGCCAAGGAAATAGCGACGAGCGGTACTTC

clone size: few
CDR3 length: 15
D gene: TRBD2
V gene: TRBV6-5
J gene: TRBJ2-1
CDR3 protein: CASSLLAGPPMMQFF
CDR3 DNA: TGTGCCAGCAGCCTCCTAGCGGGACCCCCAATGATGCAGTTCTTC